The clone carrying this T cell receptor (beta chain) was picked up a small number of times. Its matching antigen is unknown. At least 6 micrograms of total RNA were extracted per sample. This sample was taken from a study of blood T cells in healthy people across ages. Whole-study context: Template switching recovered approximately one barcoded beta molecule for every two T cells.

The use of a sample-barcoded 5' primer and a J-beta primer mix characterized a second PCR of roughly 7 to 11 cycles. Per-sample output comprised a minimum of 2.5 million paired-end reads containing CDR3. TCRdb processed the 5' RACE reads anew with MiXCR; each CDR3 protein has one entry. The data show approximately 670,000 distinct CDR3 sequences, approximately 40% seen once. The length of the CDR3 is 14 residues. From germline, CDR1 is SGHAT and CDR2 FQNNGV. The J segment lost 7 bases and the V segment lost 5 bases, leaving 5 bases of the junction unmatched. Study outcomes and limitations: With donor CMV status unknown, expanded clonotype changes were possibly confounded.

Material for sequencing was blood. This chain connects TRBV11-2 to TRBJ2-1, with 10 bases that match TRBD2. The clonotype was recovered from a man older than 75 in good health. As DNA, the CDR3 is TGTGCCAGCAGCGCTAGCGGGAGTAGGAATGAGCAGTTCTTC. This encodes CASSASGSRNEQFF.